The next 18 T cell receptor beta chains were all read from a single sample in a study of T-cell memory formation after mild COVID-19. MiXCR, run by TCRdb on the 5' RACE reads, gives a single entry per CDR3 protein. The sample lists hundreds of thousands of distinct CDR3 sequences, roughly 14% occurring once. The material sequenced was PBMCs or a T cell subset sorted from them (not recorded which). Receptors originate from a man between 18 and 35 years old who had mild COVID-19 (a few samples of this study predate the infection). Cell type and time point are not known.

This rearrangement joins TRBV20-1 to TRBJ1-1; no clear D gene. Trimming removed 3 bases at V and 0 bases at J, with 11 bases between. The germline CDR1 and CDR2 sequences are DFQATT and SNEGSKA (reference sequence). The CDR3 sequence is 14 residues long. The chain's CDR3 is CSARGSLLNTEAFF. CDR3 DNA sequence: TGCAGTGCTAGGGGGAGCCTTTTGAACACTGAAGCTTTCTTT.

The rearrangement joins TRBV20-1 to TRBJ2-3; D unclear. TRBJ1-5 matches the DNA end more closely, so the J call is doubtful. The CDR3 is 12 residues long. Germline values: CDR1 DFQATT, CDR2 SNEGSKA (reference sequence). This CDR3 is CSALKAPDTQHF. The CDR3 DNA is TGCAGTGCTTTAAAGGCTCCAGATACGCAGCATTTT.

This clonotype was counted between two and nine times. The CDR3 here is CASSRESVSNQPQHF. Here the CDR3 DNA reads TGTGCCAGCAGCAGGGAATCCGTTAGCAATCAGCCCCAGCATTTT. The chain links TRBV5-6 to TRBJ1-5, with D unresolved. Germline V gene sequence: CDR1 SGHDT, CDR2 YYEEEE. With 4 bases removed from V and 0 bases from J, the gap between germline ends came to 11 bases. The CDR3 totals 15 residues.

CDR3 nucleotides: TGCGCCAGCAGCCAAGAGGCAGGGGGCTACAATCAGCCCCAGCATTTT. It translates to CASSQEAGGYNQPQHF. The chain employs TRBV4-3 and TRBJ1-5, with 8 bases matching TRBD1. The V gene end was trimmed by 0 bases and the J gene end by 3 bases; junction bases not matched to a gene: 4. The CDR3 consists of 16 residues. CDR1 and CDR2 (germline): LGHNA, YSLEER.

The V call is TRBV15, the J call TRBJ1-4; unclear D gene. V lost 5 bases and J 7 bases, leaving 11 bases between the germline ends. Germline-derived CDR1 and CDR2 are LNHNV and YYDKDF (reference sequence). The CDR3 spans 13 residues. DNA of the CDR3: TGTGCCACCAGCGTCCCTAATGGTGAAAAACTGTTTTTT. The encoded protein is CATSVPNGEKLFF.

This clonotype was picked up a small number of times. In DNA, the CDR3 is TGTGCCAGCAGCTTAGGGCTAGCGGGGGGAAGGTCAGATACGCAGTATTTT. This gives the protein CASSLGLAGGRSDTQYF. The chain combines TRBV7-3 with TRBJ2-3, with TRBD2 identical over 11 bases. V lost 2 bases, J lost 4 bases, and 8 bases stayed unmatched. The CDR3 totals 17 residues. Germline V lookup: CDR1 SGHTA, CDR2 FQGTGA.

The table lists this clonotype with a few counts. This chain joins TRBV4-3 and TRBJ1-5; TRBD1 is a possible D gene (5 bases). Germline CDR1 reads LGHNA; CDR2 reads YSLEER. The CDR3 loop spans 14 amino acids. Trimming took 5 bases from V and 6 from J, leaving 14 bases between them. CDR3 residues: CASSFLQGVQPQHF. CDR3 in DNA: TGCGCCAGCAGCTTCCTCCAGGGCGTTCAGCCCCAGCATTTT.

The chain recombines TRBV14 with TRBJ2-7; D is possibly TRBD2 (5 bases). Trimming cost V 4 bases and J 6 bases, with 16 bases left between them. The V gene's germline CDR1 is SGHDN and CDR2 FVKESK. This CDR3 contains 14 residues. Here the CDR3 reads CASSPGGGLREQYF. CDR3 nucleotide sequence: TGTGCCAGCAGCCCCGGAGGAGGATTGCGCGAGCAGTACTTC.

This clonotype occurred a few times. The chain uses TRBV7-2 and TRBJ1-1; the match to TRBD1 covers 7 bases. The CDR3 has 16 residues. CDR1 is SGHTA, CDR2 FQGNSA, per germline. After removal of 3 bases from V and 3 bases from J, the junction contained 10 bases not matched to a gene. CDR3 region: CASSFSTGVGDTEAFF. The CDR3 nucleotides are TGTGCCAGCAGCTTCAGTACAGGGGTTGGGGACACTGAAGCTTTCTTT.

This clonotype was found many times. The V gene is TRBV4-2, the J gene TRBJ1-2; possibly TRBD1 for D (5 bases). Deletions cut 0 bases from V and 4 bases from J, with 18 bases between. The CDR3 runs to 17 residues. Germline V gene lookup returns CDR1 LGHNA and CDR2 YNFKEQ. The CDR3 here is CASSQEVSGAPGYGYTF. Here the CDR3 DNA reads TGTGCCAGCAGCCAAGAAGTAAGCGGGGCCCCTGGCTATGGCTACACCTTC.

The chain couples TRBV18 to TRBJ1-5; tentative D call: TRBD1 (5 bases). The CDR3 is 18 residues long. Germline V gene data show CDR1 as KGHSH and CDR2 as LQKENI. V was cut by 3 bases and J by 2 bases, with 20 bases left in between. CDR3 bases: TGTGCCAGCTCACCCCAAATTCTCGGGGACCACGGCAATCAGCCCCAGCATTTT. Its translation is CASSPQILGDHGNQPQHF.

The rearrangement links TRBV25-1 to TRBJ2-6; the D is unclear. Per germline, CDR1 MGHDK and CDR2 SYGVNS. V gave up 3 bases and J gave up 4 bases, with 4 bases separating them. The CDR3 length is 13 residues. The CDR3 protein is CASSEAGANVLTF. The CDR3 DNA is TGTGCCAGCAGTGAGGCAGGGGCCAACGTCCTGACTTTC.

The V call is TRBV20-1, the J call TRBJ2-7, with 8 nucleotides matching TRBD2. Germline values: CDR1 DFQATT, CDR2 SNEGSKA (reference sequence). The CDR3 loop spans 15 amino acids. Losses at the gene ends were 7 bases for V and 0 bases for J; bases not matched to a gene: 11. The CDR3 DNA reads TGCAGTGTAAGCGGGGGAACTGCAAGCTCCTACGAGCAGTACGTC. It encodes CSVSGGTASSYEQYV.

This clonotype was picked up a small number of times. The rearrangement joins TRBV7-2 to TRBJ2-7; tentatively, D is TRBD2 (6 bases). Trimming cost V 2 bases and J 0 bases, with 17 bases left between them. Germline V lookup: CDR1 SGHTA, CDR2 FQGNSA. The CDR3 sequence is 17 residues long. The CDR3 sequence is CASSLFGLNQISYEQYF. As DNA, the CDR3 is TGTGCCAGCAGCTTATTTGGACTAAACCAAATCTCCTACGAGCAGTACTTC.

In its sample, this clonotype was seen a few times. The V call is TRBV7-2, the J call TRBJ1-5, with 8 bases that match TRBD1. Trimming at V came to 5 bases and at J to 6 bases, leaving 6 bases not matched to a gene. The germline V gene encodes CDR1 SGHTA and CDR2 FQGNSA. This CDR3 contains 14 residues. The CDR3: CASSQGALLQPQHF. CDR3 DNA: TGTGCCAGCAGCCAGGGGGCTTTGCTTCAGCCCCAGCATTTT.

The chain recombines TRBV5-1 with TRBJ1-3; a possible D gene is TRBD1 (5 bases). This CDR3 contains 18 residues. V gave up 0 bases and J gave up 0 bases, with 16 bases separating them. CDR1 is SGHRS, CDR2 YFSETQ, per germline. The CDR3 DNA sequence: TGCGCCAGCAGCTTGGCCCTTGACACGGGGACCTCTGGAAACACCATATATTTT. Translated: CASSLALDTGTSGNTIYF.

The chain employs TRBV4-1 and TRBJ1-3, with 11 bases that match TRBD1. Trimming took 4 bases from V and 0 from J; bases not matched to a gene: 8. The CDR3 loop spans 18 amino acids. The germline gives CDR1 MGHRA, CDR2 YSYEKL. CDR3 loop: CASSPGQGEASSGNTIYF. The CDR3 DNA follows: TGCGCCAGCAGCCCGGGACAGGGGGAAGCCAGCTCTGGAAACACCATATATTTT.

The CDR3 DNA reads TGCGCCAGCAGCTTGGCCACTGTGGTAACCTACGAGCAGTACTTC. This gives the protein CASSLATVVTYEQYF. This rearrangement joins TRBV5-1 to TRBJ2-7; D is unresolved. V was clipped by 0 bases and J by 2 bases, with 12 bases between them. Germline CDR1 and CDR2: SGHRS and YFSETQ. The CDR3 has 15 amino acids.